The rows below give T cell receptor beta chains drawn from one sample of a study of T cells after yellow fever vaccination. TCRdb ran MiXCR on the 5' RACE reads and lists one entry per CDR3 protein. The table includes under 500,000 distinct CDR3 sequences, approximately 18% detected once. Material: PBMCs, obtained before the yellow fever booster vaccination. These TCRs come from a man younger than 35 who received the YFV17D yellow fever vaccine. CDR3s include the opening cysteine and the closing phenylalanine or tryptophan. A D gene is named only where the DNA matches it firmly. Expanded clones get a size class; other rows say once, few or many, or leave the size out.

few,TRBD2,TRBJ2-1,TRBV6-1,TGTGCCAGCAGTCGATACGCCGGGACTAGCGGATACAATGAGCAGTTCTTC,CASSRYAGTSGYNEQFF
few,TRBD2,TRBJ2-3,TRBV7-6,TGTGCCAGCAGCTTGGGACTAGCGGGGAGTACCACAGATACGCAGTATTTT,CASSLGLAGSTTDTQYF
.,.,TRBJ1-6,TRBV3-2,TGTGCCAGCAGCCACCGGCCAGCGAGCTCACCCCTCCACTTT,CASSHRPASSPLHF
.,TRBD2,TRBJ2-4,TRBV6-2/TRBV6-3,TGTGCCAGCAGTTACCCAAGGTCCAGCGGGGGGGCCAAAAACATTCAGTACTTC,CASSYPRSSGGAKNIQYF
.,TRBD1,TRBJ2-3,TRBV24-1,TGTGCCACCAGTGATGGAGACAGGGTCACAGATACGCAGTATTTT,CATSDGDRVTDTQYF
few,TRBD1,TRBJ1-2,TRBV10-3,TGTGCCATCAGTGAGTCGGAAGGGGGCTTAAGCTATGGCTACACCTTC,CAISESEGGLSYGYTF
few,TRBD1,TRBJ1-6,TRBV4-2,TGTGCCAGCAGCCAAGAAGGACAGGGGTATTCACCCCTCCACTTT,CASSQEGQGYSPLHF
.,.,TRBJ2-5,TRBV12-3/TRBV12-4,TGTGCCAGCAGTTTACCCTTGGAGACCCAGTACTTC,CASSLPLETQYF
.,.,TRBJ2-3,TRBV7-2,TGTGCCAGCAGCGACCCAGGGGGGGACACCGAATTTAGCACAGATACGCAGTATTTT,CASSDPGGDTEFSTDTQYF
many,.,TRBJ1-2,TRBV6-1,TGTGCCAGCAGTGAACGGCCCGGGGGTGGCTACACCTTC,CASSERPGGGYTF
many,TRBD1,TRBJ2-5,TRBV29-1,TGCAGCGTTGAAGATCAGGGGGCGCGTGACGTCCAAGAGACCCAGTACTTC,CSVEDQGARDVQETQYF
.,.,TRBJ2-1,TRBV20-1,TGCAGTGCTAGAGCTGACTATGCGACTGGAAATGAGCAGTTCTTC,CSARADYATGNEQFF
.,.,TRBJ2-2,TRBV4-1,TGCGCCAGCAGCCAAGGATGGACCGGGGAGCTGTTTTTT,CASSQGWTGELFF
.,TRBD1,TRBJ1-4,TRBV7-9,TGTGCCAGCAGCGACCGGACAGGGACCGAAAAACTGTTTTTT,CASSDRTGTEKLFF
.,.,TRBJ1-4,TRBV15,TGTGCCACCAGCTCGGGGGGCGGGATTGCAACTAATGAAAAACTGTTTTTT,CATSSGGGIATNEKLFF
.,TRBD1,TRBJ1-6,TRBV12-3/TRBV12-4,TGTGCCAGCAGTTTGGACAGGTGGTCACCCCTCCACTTT,CASSLDRWSPLHF
.,.,TRBJ1-1,TRBV6-1,TGTGCCAGCTTCCCCTCCATCGTCCGGGGCACTGAAGCTTTCTTT,CASFPSIVRGTEAFF
few,TRBD1,TRBJ2-5,TRBV6-2/TRBV6-3,TGTGCCAGCAGTGGGTCCGGGACAGGGGGCGAGGAGACCCAGTACTTC,CASSGSGTGGEETQYF
.,.,TRBJ1-5,TRBV5-1,TGCGCCAGCAGCTTGAGGCAGCCCCAGCATTTT,CASSLRQPQHF
.,.,TRBJ2-5,TRBV6-2/TRBV6-3,TGTGCCAGCAGTTACCAAGGGAACCAGTACTTC,CASSYQGNQYF
.,.,TRBJ2-5,TRBV7-2,TGTGCCAGCAGCTTAGGTACTAGCCTCCAAGAGACCCAGTACTTC,CASSLGTSLQETQYF
.,.,TRBJ1-6,TRBV5-1,TGCGCCAGCAGCTCCCGGGTCCAGGACAATTCACCCCTCCACTTT,CASSSRVQDNSPLHF
few,.,TRBJ1-1,TRBV29-1,TGCAGCGTAGCCGCGGGGTGGGGGATGAACACTGAAGCTTTCTTT,CSVAAGWGMNTEAFF
few,TRBD2,TRBJ2-3,TRBV9,TGTGCCAGCAGCGTAGGTAGTCGCGGGGGAGCCACAGATACGCAGTATTTT,CASSVGSRGGATDTQYF
few,.,TRBJ2-7,TRBV27,TGTGCCAGCAGTTACCAGGGCAGCTACGAGCAGTACTTC,CASSYQGSYEQYF
few,.,TRBJ1-1,TRBV4-3,TGCGCCAGCAGCCAAGATAGGGCGGGGGGCACTGAAGCTTTCTTT,CASSQDRAGGTEAFF
many,.,TRBJ2-3,TRBV5-1,TGCGCCAGCAGCTTCCCCCTCGTCACAGATACGCAGTATTTT,CASSFPLVTDTQYF
few,TRBD2,TRBJ2-3,TRBV20-1,TGCAGTGCTAGAGAGTTAGAAGCGGGGGAACATACGCAGTATTTT,CSARELEAGEHTQYF
.,TRBD1,TRBJ2-2,TRBV7-9,TGTGCCAGCAGCCCCGGGCCAGGGACAGGGGACACCGGGGAGCTGTTTTTT,CASSPGPGTGDTGELFF
.,TRBD2,TRBJ2-2,TRBV4-3,TGCGCCAGCAGCCGCGGGGGGACGAACACCGGGGAGCTGTTTTTT,CASSRGGTNTGELFF
few,.,TRBJ2-3,TRBV6-5,TGTGCCAGCAGTTACTCGAGTGCTGGTAACACAGATACGCAGTATTTT,CASSYSSAGNTDTQYF
.,TRBD1,TRBJ2-6,TRBV9,TGTGCCAGCAGCGTAGAGAGGGACAGGGTGTTGGGTGGGGCCAACGTCCTGACTTTC,CASSVERDRVLGGANVLTF
few,TRBD2,TRBJ2-3,TRBV12-3/TRBV12-4,TGTGCCAGCAGCTCCGGGACTAGCGGGGGCCCCACAGATACGCAGTATTTT,CASSSGTSGGPTDTQYF
.,.,TRBJ1-6,TRBV12-3/TRBV12-4,TGTGCAATCAGTTCAGGGTACTCACCCCTCCACTTT,CAISSGYSPLHF
.,.,TRBJ2-3,TRBV5-1,TGCGCCAGCAGCTATGGGACGTACACAGATACGCAGTATTTT,CASSYGTYTDTQYF
few,TRBD2,TRBJ2-2,TRBV4-3,TGCGCCAGCAGCCAAGAACCAGCGGGGGGGACCGGGGAGCTGTTTTTT,CASSQEPAGGTGELFF
.,TRBD2,TRBJ2-3,TRBV27,TGTGCCAGCAGTCTAGCGGGGGCCTCCCCAGATACGCAGTATTTT,CASSLAGASPDTQYF
few,TRBD2,TRBJ2-3,TRBV7-2,TGTGCCAGCAGCTTAAGCGGGGATCGCACAGATACGCAGTATTTT,CASSLSGDRTDTQYF
many,.,TRBJ1-2,TRBV4-3,TGCGCCAGCAGCCAAGAGTCCTGGGGTGGCTACACCTTC,CASSQESWGGYTF
.,TRBD1,TRBJ1-1,TRBV7-2,TGTGCCAGCAGCTACGACAGGGACACTGAAGCTTTCTTT,CASSYDRDTEAFF
.,TRBD2,TRBJ2-5,TRBV9,TGTGCCAGCAGCGTAGCAGGACTAGCGGGGGAAGAGACCCAGTACTTC,CASSVAGLAGEETQYF
.,.,TRBJ1-1,TRBV5-6,TGTGCCAGCAGCTTGATCTCGGACACTGAAGCTTTCTTT,CASSLISDTEAFF
.,.,TRBJ2-2,TRBV6-2/TRBV6-3,TGTGCCAGCAGTTTTCAGGGGTACACCGGGGAGCTGTTTTTT,CASSFQGYTGELFF
few,.,TRBJ1-6,TRBV7-6,TGTGCCAGCAGCTTAGGTGTAGGAAATTCACCCCTCCACTTT,CASSLGVGNSPLHF
few,.,TRBJ2-1,TRBV12-3/TRBV12-4,TGTGCCAGCAGTTCACGGGGGACCTCCTACAATGAGCAGTTCTTC,CASSSRGTSYNEQFF
few,.,TRBJ1-6,TRBV6-5,TGTGCCAGCAGTTACTCAAGGGGGGCCGATTCACCCCTCCACTTT,CASSYSRGADSPLHF
.,.,TRBJ2-1,TRBV7-9,TGTGCCAGCAGCTTTACCGGGGACTCGAATGAGCAGTTCTTC,CASSFTGDSNEQFF
few,TRBD1,TRBJ2-3,TRBV20-1,TGCAGTGCTTATGACAGGGGGCCGCAGTATTTT,CSAYDRGPQYF
.,TRBD1,TRBJ2-7,TRBV27,TGTGCCAGCAGTAGGGGGACAGGGGGTGTGGAGCAGTACTTC,CASSRGTGGVEQYF
.,.,TRBJ1-6,TRBV12-3/TRBV12-4,TGTGCCAGCAGTTTAACCCCAAATTCACCCCTCCACTTT,CASSLTPNSPLHF
few,TRBD1,TRBJ2-1,TRBV5-4,TGTGCCAGCAGCGGGAATACAGGGGGTCGGGGAGGTGAGCAGTTCTTC,CASSGNTGGRGGEQFF
.,.,TRBJ1-1,TRBV9,TGTGCCAGCAGCACCCGAGCTCGGGGTCCCGAAGGAGCTTTCTTT,CASSTRARGPEGAFF
few,.,TRBJ1-2,TRBV29-1,TGCAGCGTACAGGATAACTATGGCTACACCTTC,CSVQDNYGYTF
few,.,TRBJ2-1,TRBV7-6,TGTGCCAGCAGCTTAGGCGGCCCGGGTGAGCAGTTCTTC,CASSLGGPGEQFF
.,TRBD2,TRBJ2-7,TRBV20-1,TGCAGTGCTAGCCTTAGCGGGGGGGCCGCCGAGCAGTACTTC,CSASLSGGAAEQYF
few,TRBD1,TRBJ1-5,TRBV4-3,TGCGCCAGCAGCCAAGAGTGGGGACAGAGCAATCAGCCCCAGCATTTT,CASSQEWGQSNQPQHF
many,TRBD2,TRBJ2-1,TRBV4-3,TGCGCCAGCAGCCAACCTAGCGGGGGGATCAATGAGCAGTTCTTC,CASSQPSGGINEQFF
.,.,TRBJ1-6,TRBV6-2/TRBV6-3,TGTGCCAGCAGTTACTCGCCGGGGGAGGGTTCACCCCTCCACTTT,CASSYSPGEGSPLHF
few,.,TRBJ2-7,TRBV20-1,TGCAGTGCTAGAGATATGCAGGTTTCCTACGAGCAGTACTTC,CSARDMQVSYEQYF
few,.,TRBJ2-2,TRBV7-2,TGTGCCAGCAATCCCCAGGTGGGATTCACCGGGGAGCTGTTTTTT,CASNPQVGFTGELFF